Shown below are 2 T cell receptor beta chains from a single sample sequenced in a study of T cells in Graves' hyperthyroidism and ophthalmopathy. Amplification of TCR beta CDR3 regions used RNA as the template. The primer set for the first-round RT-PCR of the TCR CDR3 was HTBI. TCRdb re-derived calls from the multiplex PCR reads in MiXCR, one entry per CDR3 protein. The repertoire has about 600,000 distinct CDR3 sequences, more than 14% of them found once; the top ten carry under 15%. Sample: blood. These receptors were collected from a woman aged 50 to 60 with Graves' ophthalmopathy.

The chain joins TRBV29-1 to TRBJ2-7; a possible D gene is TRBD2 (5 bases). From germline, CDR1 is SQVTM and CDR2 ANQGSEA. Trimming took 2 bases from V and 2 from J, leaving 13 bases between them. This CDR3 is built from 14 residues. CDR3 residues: CSVEWVSDPYEQYF. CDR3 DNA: TGCAGCGTTGAATGGGTTAGCGATCCCTACGAGCAGTACTTC.

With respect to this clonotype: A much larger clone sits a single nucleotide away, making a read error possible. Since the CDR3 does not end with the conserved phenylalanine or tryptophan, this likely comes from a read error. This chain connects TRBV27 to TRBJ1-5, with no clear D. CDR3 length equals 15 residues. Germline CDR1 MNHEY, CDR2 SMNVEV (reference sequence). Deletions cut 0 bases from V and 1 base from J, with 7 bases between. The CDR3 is CASSLSAGSNQPQHY. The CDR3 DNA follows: TGTGCCAGCAGTTTATCGGCGGGAAGCAATCAGCCCCAGCATTAT.